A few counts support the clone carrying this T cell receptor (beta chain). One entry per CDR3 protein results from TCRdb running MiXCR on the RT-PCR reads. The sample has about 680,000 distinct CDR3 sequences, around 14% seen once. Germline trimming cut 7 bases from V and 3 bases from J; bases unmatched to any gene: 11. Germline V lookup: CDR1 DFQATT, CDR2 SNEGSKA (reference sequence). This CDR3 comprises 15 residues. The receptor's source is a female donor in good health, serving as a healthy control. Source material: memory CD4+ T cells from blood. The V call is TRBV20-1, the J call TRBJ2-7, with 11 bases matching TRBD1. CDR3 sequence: CSVDAGTGGYYEQYF. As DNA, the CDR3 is TGCAGTGTTGACGCCGGGACAGGGGGATACTACGAGCAGTACTTC.